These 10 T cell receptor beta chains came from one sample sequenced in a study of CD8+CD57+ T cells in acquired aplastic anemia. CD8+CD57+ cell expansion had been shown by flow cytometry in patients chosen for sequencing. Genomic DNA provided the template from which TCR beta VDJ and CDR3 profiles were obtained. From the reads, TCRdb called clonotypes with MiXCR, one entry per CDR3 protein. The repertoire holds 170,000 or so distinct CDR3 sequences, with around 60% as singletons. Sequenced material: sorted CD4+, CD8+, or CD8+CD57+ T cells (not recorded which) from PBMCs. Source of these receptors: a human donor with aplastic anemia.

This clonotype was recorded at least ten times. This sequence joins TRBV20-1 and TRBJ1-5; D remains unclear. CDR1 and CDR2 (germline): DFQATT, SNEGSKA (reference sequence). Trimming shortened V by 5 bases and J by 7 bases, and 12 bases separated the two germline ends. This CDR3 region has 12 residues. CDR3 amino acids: CSAPRLYQPQHF. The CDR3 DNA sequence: TGCAGTGCTCCCAGGTTGTACCAGCCCCAGCATTTT.

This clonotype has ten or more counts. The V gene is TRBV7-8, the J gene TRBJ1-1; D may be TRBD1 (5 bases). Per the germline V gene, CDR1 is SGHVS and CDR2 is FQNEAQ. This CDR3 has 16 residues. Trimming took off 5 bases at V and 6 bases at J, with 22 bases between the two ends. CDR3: CASSPPSARGEAEAFF. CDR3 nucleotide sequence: TGTGCCAGCAGCCCGCCCTCTGCTAGAGGGGAGGCTGAAGCTTTCTTT. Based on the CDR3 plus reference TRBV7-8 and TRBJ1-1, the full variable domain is GAGVSQSPRYKVAKRGQDVALRCDPISGHVSLFWYQQALGQGPEFLTYFQNEAQLDKSGLPSDRFFAERPEGSVSTLKIQRTQQEDSAVYLCASSPPSARGEAEAFFGQGTRLTVV.

The DNA of the CDR3 is TGTGCCAGCAGTCGGGGTGGGGAAAAACTGTTTTTT. As protein: CASSRGGEKLFF. The chain has TRBV14 and TRBJ1-4; no clear D. Trimming removed 6 bases from V and 8 bases from J, with 10 bases in between. Looked up from germline, CDR1 is SGHDN and CDR2 is FVKESK. The CDR3 totals 12 residues.

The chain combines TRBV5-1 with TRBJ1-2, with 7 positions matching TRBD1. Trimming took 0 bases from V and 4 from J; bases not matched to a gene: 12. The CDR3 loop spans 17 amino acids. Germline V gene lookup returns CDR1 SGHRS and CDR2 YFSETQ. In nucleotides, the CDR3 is TGCGCCAGCAGCTTGGAGACAGGGAAATATAATCCCTATGGCTACACCTTC. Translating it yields CASSLETGKYNPYGYTF. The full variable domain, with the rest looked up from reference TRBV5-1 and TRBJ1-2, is KAGVTQTPRYLIKTRGQQVTLSCSPISGHRSVSWYQQTPGQGLQFLFEYFSETQRNKGNFPGRFSGRQFSNSRSEMNVSTLELGDSALYLCASSLETGKYNPYGYTFGSGTRLTVV.

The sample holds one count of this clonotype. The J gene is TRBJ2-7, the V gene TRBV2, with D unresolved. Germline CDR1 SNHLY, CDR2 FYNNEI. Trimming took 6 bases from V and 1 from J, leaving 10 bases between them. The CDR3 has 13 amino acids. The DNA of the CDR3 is TGTGCCAGCAGCTTGTCAGCGTCCTACGAGCAGTACTTC. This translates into CASSLSASYEQYF.

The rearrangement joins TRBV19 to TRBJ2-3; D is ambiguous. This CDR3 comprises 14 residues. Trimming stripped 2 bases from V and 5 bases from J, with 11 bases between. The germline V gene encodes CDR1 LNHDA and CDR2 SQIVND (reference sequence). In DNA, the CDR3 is TGTGCCAGTAGTATAAAGGGTTCCGGAGATACGCAGTATTTT. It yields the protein CASSIKGSGDTQYF.

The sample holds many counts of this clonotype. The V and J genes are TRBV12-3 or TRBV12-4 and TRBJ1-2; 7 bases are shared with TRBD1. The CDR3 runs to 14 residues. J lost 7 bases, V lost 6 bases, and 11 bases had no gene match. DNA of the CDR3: TGTGCCAGCAGCCTAGGGGCAGGGGGAAGTGGCTACACCTTC. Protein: CASSLGAGGSGYTF.

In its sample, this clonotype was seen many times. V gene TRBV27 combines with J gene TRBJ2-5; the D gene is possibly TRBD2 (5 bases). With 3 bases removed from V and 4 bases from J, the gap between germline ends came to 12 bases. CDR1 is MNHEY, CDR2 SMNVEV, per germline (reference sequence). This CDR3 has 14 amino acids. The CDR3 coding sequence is TGTGCCAGCAGTTTCATTGCGGGTGGAGAGACCCAGTACTTC. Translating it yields CASSFIAGGETQYF.

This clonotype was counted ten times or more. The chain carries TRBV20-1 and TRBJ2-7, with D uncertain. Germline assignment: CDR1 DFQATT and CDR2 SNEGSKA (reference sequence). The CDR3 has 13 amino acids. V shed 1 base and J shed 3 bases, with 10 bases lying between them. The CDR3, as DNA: TGCAGTGCTAGAGGACGTGGGGACTACGAGCAGTACTTC. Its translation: CSARGRGDYEQYF.

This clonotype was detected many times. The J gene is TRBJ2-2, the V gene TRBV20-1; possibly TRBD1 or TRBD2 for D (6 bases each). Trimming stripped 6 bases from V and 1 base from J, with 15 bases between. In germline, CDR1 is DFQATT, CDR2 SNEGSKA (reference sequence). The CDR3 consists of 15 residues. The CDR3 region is CSAPRGGGNTGELFF. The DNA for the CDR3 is TGCAGTGCCCCACGAGGGGGAGGGAACACCGGGGAGCTGTTTTTT.